Described below is a single T cell receptor (beta chain) sequence and its context. All of the isolated RNA was reverse transcribed, so expressed TCRB transcripts were sequenced. Sequenced by immunoSEQ multiplex PCR; TCRdb stores in-frame clones only, minus some. The sample shows 970,000 or so clones, 15% to 20% of them seen only once. The CDR3 contains 14 residues. Germline values: CDR1 SGHNT, CDR2 YYREEE (reference sequence). Trimming shortened V by 6 bases and J by 5 bases, and 18 bases separated the two germline ends. The entry originates in a study of beta chain features in type 1 diabetes. This chain connects TRBV5-4 to TRBJ2-7; tentative D call: TRBD2 (5 bases). The sequence was collected from a woman younger than 30 in good health. The sample comprised naive CD4+ T cells from blood. In nucleotides, the CDR3 is TGTGCCAGCACCCTAAGAGGGCAGAAAAACGAGCAGTACTTC. Translated, it gives CASTLRGQKNEQYF.